This record concerns one T cell receptor (beta chain) sequence. The antigen is unknown. The V gene end was trimmed by 4 bases and the J gene end by 7 bases; junction bases not matched to a gene: 12. The germline gives CDR1 MNHEY, CDR2 SMNVEV (reference sequence). The CDR3 has 16 amino acids. This table comes from immunoSEQ multiplex PCR, and its TCRdb copy is limited to in-frame clones, with some not included. The sample records 9,000 or so clones, about 91% being singletons. These data belong to a study of T cells in localized non-small cell lung cancer. General observations from the study: Adjacent lung tissue had a median around 50 of the top 100 clones found in the tumor.

The rearrangement links TRBV27 to TRBJ1-5, with 8 positions matching TRBD1. The sequencing here drew on peripheral blood, taken before any cancer treatment. The clonotype was recovered from a woman aged 35 to 69 with stage I squamous cell lung carcinoma. The CDR3 reads CASSSIYRGTGQPQHF. CDR3 sequence (DNA): TGTGCCAGCAGTTCCATATACAGGGGGACAGGACAGCCCCAGCATTTT.